Listed here are 15 T cell receptor beta chains from one sample, sequenced in a study of cytomegalovirus exposure and HLA in healthy donors. The PCR employed 60 Vbeta primers together with 13 Jbeta primers. Profiled with immunoSEQ multiplex PCR; TCRdb holds only in-frame clones, not every one. This table holds 120,000 to 150,000 clones, about 74% found once. Sequenced material: PBMCs. These receptors all stem from a man aged 35 to 55 in good health and CMV-seropositive.

As DNA, the CDR3 is TGCAGCGTTGCCCCGACTAGTATGGGAGAGACCCAGTACTTC. It specifies CSVAPTSMGETQYF. The chain has TRBV29-1 and TRBJ2-5; a weak D match, TRBD2 (6 bases). Trimming left V 4 bases short and J 4 bases short, with 16 bases between. Per germline, CDR1 SQVTM and CDR2 ANQGSEA. The CDR3 is 14 residues long.

The CDR3 bases are TGTGCCAGCAGCCAAGAGGGGAGCCGGGACAGGGGCCGAGCTTTCTTT. This encodes CASSQEGSRDRGRAFF. The chain has TRBV4-2 and TRBJ1-1; 10 positions agree with TRBD1. Losses at the gene ends were 0 bases for V and 10 bases for J; bases not matched to a gene: 11. Germline V gives CDR1 LGHNA, CDR2 YNFKEQ. The CDR3 sequence is 16 residues long.

For the CDR3, the DNA is TGTGCCAGCTCACCGTCGACAGGTACCACTGAAGCTTTCTTT. Translation gives CASSPSTGTTEAFF. The chain is built from TRBV18 and TRBJ1-1; tentatively, D is TRBD1 (6 bases). The CDR3 has 14 amino acids. Germline CDR1 and CDR2: KGHSH and LQKENI. V was cut by 3 bases and J by 4 bases, with 12 bases left in between.

J is TRBJ2-1 and V is TRBV4-3; D gene unclear. From germline, CDR1 is LGHNA and CDR2 YSLEER. V shed 3 bases and J shed 10 bases, with 10 bases lying between them. The CDR3 covers 12 residues. The CDR3 loop reads CASSHSAGEQFF. The CDR3 region has the DNA TGCGCCAGCAGCCATTCCGCAGGCGAGCAGTTCTTC.

The J gene is TRBJ2-7, the V gene TRBV11-1, with 7 bases that match TRBD2. This CDR3 comprises 13 residues. The V gene's germline CDR1 is SGHAT and CDR2 FQDESV (reference sequence). J lost 2 bases, V lost 3 bases, and 1 base had no gene match. The CDR3 reads CASSLGTTYEQYF. In nucleotides, the CDR3 is TGTGCCAGCAGCTTGGGGACTACCTACGAGCAGTACTTC.

The V gene is TRBV5-1, the J gene TRBJ1-1, with 11 bases matching TRBD1. Germline CDR1 reads SGHRS; CDR2 reads YFSETQ. Trimming cost V 5 bases and J 7 bases; bases outside gene matches: 4. CDR3 length: 13 residues. CDR3 region: CASRGQGGFEAFF. The CDR3 region has the DNA TGCGCCAGCAGGGGACAGGGGGGATTTGAAGCTTTCTTT. The whole variable domain, filled in from reference TRBV5-1 and TRBJ1-1, reads KAGVTQTPRYLIKTRGQQVTLSCSPISGHRSVSWYQQTPGQGLQFLFEYFSETQRNKGNFPGRFSGRQFSNSRSEMNVSTLELGDSALYLCASRGQGGFEAFFGQGTRLTVV.

The V call is TRBV5-4, the J call TRBJ2-5; D is undetermined. Trimming stripped 0 bases from V and 3 bases from J, with 12 bases between. Germline CDR1 SGHNT, CDR2 YYREEE (reference sequence). This CDR3 comprises 15 residues. The DNA of the CDR3 is TGTGCCAGCAGCTTGGACCGACATGCCGAAGAGACCCAGTACTTC. Encoded protein: CASSLDRHAEETQYF.

To note about this clone: At one of its ends the junction is not consistent with the germline gene, which may arise from a read error. Other DNA sequences of this sample code for an identical CDR3. V and J are TRBV5-1 and TRBJ2-2; 8 bases line up with TRBD1. Germline-derived CDR1 and CDR2 are SGHRS and YFSETQ. The CDR3 spans 15 residues. The CDR3 here is CASSLGDRSLGELFF. For the CDR3, the DNA is TGCGCCAGCAGCTTGGGGGACAGGTCGCTTGGGGAGCTGTTCTTT. Drawing the rest from reference TRBV5-1 and TRBJ2-2, the complete variable domain is KAGVTQTPRYLIKTRGQQVTLSCSPISGHRSVSWYQQTPGQGLQFLFEYFSETQRNKGNFPGRFSGRQFSNSRSEMNVSTLELGDSALYLCASSLGDRSLGELFFGEGSRLTVL.

V is TRBV29-1 and J is TRBJ2-7; 8 nucleotides agree with TRBD2. Germline-derived CDR1 and CDR2 are SQVTM and ANQGSEA. After removal of 7 bases from V and 4 bases from J, the junction contained 9 bases not matched to a gene. The length of the CDR3 is 13 residues. This CDR3 reads CSAGAGARYEQYF. The CDR3 coding sequence is TGCAGCGCCGGAGCGGGAGCACGGTACGAGCAGTACTTC.

J is TRBJ2-7 and V is TRBV13, with 9 positions matching TRBD2. The ends lost 5 bases at V and 1 base at J; junction bases unmatched: 12. This CDR3 is built from 17 residues. Per the germline V gene, CDR1 is PRHDT and CDR2 is FYEKMQ (reference sequence). As DNA, the CDR3 is TGTGCCAGCAGCCCCGGGGCTAGCGGGAAGAGATCCTACGAGCAGTACTTC. The encoded protein is CASSPGASGKRSYEQYF.

The chain carries TRBV6-5 and TRBJ1-1; D possibly corresponds to TRBD1 (6 bases). Germline V gene lookup returns CDR1 MNHEY and CDR2 SVGAGI. Trimming took 0 bases from V and 7 from J, leaving 9 bases between them. The CDR3 is 13 amino acids. The CDR3 region is CASSYSGHLEAFF. The CDR3 DNA follows: TGTGCCAGCAGTTACTCGGGACACCTTGAAGCTTTCTTT.

This clone was counted ten times or more. V and J are TRBV4-3 and TRBJ2-7; weak D call: TRBD2 (7 bases). Germline CDR1 LGHNA, CDR2 YSLEER. V was cut by 3 bases and J by 0 bases, with 24 bases left in between. The CDR3 is 19 amino acids. For the CDR3, the DNA is TGCGCCAGCAGCCACTCACCTCGGGGCAGGGGAGGGGGCTCCTACGAGCAGTACTTC. This gives the protein CASSHSPRGRGGGSYEQYF.

CDR3 sequence reads: CASSYYGTSGAGTQYF. For the CDR3, the DNA is TGCGCCAGCAGCTATTACGGGACTAGCGGGGCAGGTACGCAGTATTTT. The chain recombines TRBV5-1 with TRBJ2-3, with 13 bases lining up with TRBD2. The germline gives CDR1 SGHRS, CDR2 YFSETQ. The CDR3 is made up of 16 amino acids. The trim removed 3 bases at V and 8 bases at J, leaving 9 bases unmatched.

V gene TRBV11-2 combines with J gene TRBJ2-5; 7 nucleotides match TRBD2. The J call may be incorrect, as the DNA end agrees better with TRBJ2-7. This CDR3 comprises 15 residues. From germline, CDR1 is SGHAT and CDR2 FQNNGV. CDR3 coding DNA: TGTGCCAGCAGCTTAGGGTGGTCGGGCGGGAGCGAGCAGTACTTC. Translation: CASSLGWSGGSEQYF.

As to this clone: Because the CDR3 is missing its conserved closing phenylalanine or tryptophan, this is likely a read error. The DNA is left out, because the CDR3 cannot be placed on it with certainty; the CDR3 is given as TCRdb lists it. This CDR3 reads CASSDKHFAAGGT. The rearrangement uses TRBV2 and TRBJ2-3; the tabulated D call, TRBD2, remains unverified against the DNA. Germline CDR1 SNHLY, CDR2 FYNNEI. The CDR3 numbers 13 amino acids, ends counted.